The 26 T cell receptor beta chains listed next were all sequenced from one sample in a study of Graves' ophthalmopathy and Graves' hyperthyroidism. The authors amplified TCR beta CDR3 regions from RNA transcripts. The first round was an RT-PCR with HTBI primers, and the second round was a multiplex PCR. TCRdb processed the multiplex PCR reads anew with MiXCR; each CDR3 protein has one entry. Among about 370,000 distinct CDR3 sequences listed, about a sixth were seen once. The sample consisted of peripheral blood. Source of these receptors: a woman younger than 30 with Graves' ophthalmopathy.

Many counts were recorded for this clonotype. This is likely a read error, given that the CDR3 carries no conserved phenylalanine or tryptophan at its end. For the CDR3, the DNA is TGCGCCAGCAGCTACGATCCGGGACGGCAGGAGACCCAGTACCTC. Its translation is CASSYDPGRQETQYL. V usage is TRBV5-1 and J usage is TRBJ2-5; D is possibly TRBD1 or TRBD2 (5 bases each). The CDR3 sequence is 15 residues long. Trimming removed 3 bases at V and 5 bases at J, with 17 bases between. Germline V gene lookup returns CDR1 SGHRS and CDR2 YFSETQ.

This clonotype was seen many times. At one end the junction does not follow the germline gene, possibly because of a read error. The J gene is TRBJ2-7, the V gene TRBV27; weak D call: TRBD1 (5 bases). This CDR3 is 14 amino acids long. Per the germline V gene, CDR1 is MNHEY and CDR2 is SMNVEV (reference sequence). The chain's CDR3 is CASSFKGPPYEQCF. The CDR3 bases are TGTGCCAGCAGTTTTAAGGGGCCCCCATACGAGCAGTGCTTC.

This chain uses TRBV6-5 with TRBJ1-2; possibly TRBD1 for D (6 bases). The CDR3 is 15 residues long. CDR1 MNHEY and CDR2 SVGAGI come from the germline V gene. The V and J ends lost 4 bases and 7 bases respectively, with 19 bases between them. CDR3 protein: CASSSGQSSPGGYTF. The CDR3 nucleotides read TGTGCCAGCAGTTCCGGACAGTCTTCTCCTGGTGGCTACACCTTC.

This clonotype showed up many times. The CDR3 bases are TGTGCCAGCAGACCCCGGGGAAGGACTGAAGCTTTCTTT. Encoded protein: CASRPRGRTEAFF. The chain uses TRBV28 and TRBJ1-1; D gene uncertain. This CDR3 has 13 residues. V shed 6 bases and J shed 5 bases, with 13 bases lying between them. Per the germline V gene, CDR1 is MDHEN and CDR2 is SYDVKM. The full variable domain, in which reference TRBV28 and TRBJ1-1 provide the parts outside the CDR3, is DVKVTQSSRYLVKRTGEKVFLECVQDMDHENMFWYRQDPGLGLRLIYFSYDVKMKEKGDIPEGYSVSREKKERFSLILESASTNQTSMYLCASRPRGRTEAFFGQGTRLTVV.

This clonotype was counted at least ten times. This CDR3 is CATSPVGAIEAFF. CDR3 bases: TGTGCCACCAGCCCCGTGGGGGCTATTGAAGCTTTCTTT. The rearrangement joins TRBV15 to TRBJ1-1; tentatively, D is TRBD1 (6 bases). The ends were cut back, 5 bases at V and 7 bases at J, with 14 bases in the middle. Germline CDR1 LNHNV, CDR2 YYDKDF (reference sequence). The CDR3 is 13 amino acids.

This clonotype was picked up many times. The gene calls are TRBV9 and TRBJ2-7; a possible D gene is TRBD1 (6 bases). The CDR3 length is 14 residues. Trimming removed 3 bases at V and 0 bases at J, with 10 bases between. In germline, CDR1 is SGDLS, CDR2 YYNGEE. The CDR3 protein is CASSARDNSYEQYF. In nucleotides, the CDR3 is TGTGCCAGCAGCGCCCGGGACAACTCCTACGAGCAGTACTTC.

This clonotype showed up many times. The chain is built from TRBV6-1 and TRBJ2-7; perhaps TRBD1 as D (6 bases). The CDR3 is 14 residues long. V was clipped by 6 bases and J by 3 bases, with 15 bases between them. Germline loops: CDR1 MNHNS, CDR2 SASEGT. In DNA, the CDR3 is TGTGCCAGCAGCCTAAACGACAGGTACTACGAGCAGTACTTC. The encoded protein is CASSLNDRYYEQYF.

This clonotype was recorded many times. This sequence may be a read error, since a much larger clone differs from it by one base. This chain uses TRBV6-1 with TRBJ1-5; 7 bases match TRBD1. V trimming: 8 bases; J trimming: 7 bases; junction bases outside the gene matches: 11. CDR3 length: 14 residues. From germline, CDR1 is MNHNS and CDR2 SASEGT. The CDR3 region is CASGLLQGLQPQHF. As DNA, the CDR3 is TGTGCCAGCGGCCTGTTACAGGGGCTCCAGCCCCAGCATTTT.

In its sample, this clonotype was seen many times. V is TRBV27 and J is TRBJ1-1; D gene unclear. Trimming took off 9 bases at V and 4 bases at J, with 9 bases between the two ends. Germline V CDR1 and CDR2: MNHEY, SMNVEV (reference sequence). The CDR3 totals 11 residues. The CDR3 sequence is CASYMSTEAFF. The DNA for the CDR3 is TGTGCCAGTTACATGAGCACTGAAGCTTTCTTT.

This clonotype was counted ten times or more. This chain connects TRBV20-1 to TRBJ2-7, with TRBD2 matching over 8 bases. The junction had 17 bases not matched to a gene; V was cut back by 5 bases and J by 2 bases. The CDR3 totals 17 residues. CDR1 is DFQATT and CDR2 is SNEGSKA in the germline V gene (reference sequence). The CDR3 spells CSAPKPFSGSETYEQYF. In DNA form, the CDR3 reads TGCAGTGCTCCAAAGCCCTTCAGCGGGAGTGAGACCTACGAGCAGTACTTC.

The chain has TRBV12-3 or TRBV12-4 and TRBJ2-5; 7 bases align to TRBD2. Trimming at V came to 2 bases and at J to 2 bases, leaving 5 bases not matched to a gene. This CDR3 contains 15 residues. The CDR3 coding sequence is TGTGCCAGCAGTTTATTGGGACTACCACAAGAGACCCAGTACTTC. Translated, it gives CASSLLGLPQETQYF.

The table lists this clonotype with many counts. DNA of the CDR3: TGTGCCAGCAGCTATCCAGGCGGGGGAACCTACGAGCAGTACTTC. Protein product: CASSYPGGGTYEQYF. The J gene is TRBJ2-7, the V gene TRBV7-2; 7 positions match TRBD2. Germline-derived CDR1 and CDR2 are SGHTA and FQGNSA. Losses at the gene ends were 4 bases for V and 2 bases for J; bases not matched to a gene: 8. The CDR3 loop spans 15 amino acids.

The rearrangement joins TRBV30 to TRBJ1-1; D is unclear. Germline V lookup: CDR1 GTSNPN, CDR2 SVGIG (reference sequence). The CDR3 sequence is 13 residues long. The V and J ends lost 3 bases and 3 bases respectively, with 11 bases between them. The CDR3 loop is CAWRLDLDTEAFF. CDR3 nucleotide sequence: TGTGCCTGGAGGCTGGATCTGGACACTGAAGCTTTCTTT.

The sample holds many counts of this clonotype. The chain carries TRBV7-2 and TRBJ2-5, with D unclear. V was trimmed by 6 bases and J by 4 bases, leaving 9 bases between them. CDR3 length equals 12 residues. The germline V gene has CDR1 SGHTA and CDR2 FQGNSA. The CDR3 region is CASSLVGETQYF. Written as DNA, the CDR3 is TGTGCCAGCAGTTTGGTGGGAGAGACCCAGTACTTC.

This clonotype was observed at least ten times. The chain has TRBV12-5 and TRBJ1-2; D remains unclear. Germline CDR1 LGHNT, CDR2 FRNRAP. The CDR3 is made up of 11 amino acids. Written as DNA, the CDR3 is TGTGCCTCCCAAACGAACTATGGCTACACCTTC. It yields the protein CASQTNYGYTF. The complete variable domain, with remaining parts taken from reference TRBV12-5 and TRBJ1-2, reads DARVTQTPRHKVTEMGQEVTMRCQPILGHNTVFWYRQTMMQGLELLAYFRNRAPLDDSGMPKDRFSAEMPDATLATLKIQPSEPRDSAVYFCASQTNYGYTFGSGTRLTVV.

In this sample, this clonotype turned up many times. The gene calls are TRBV4-1 and TRBJ2-7; 11 nucleotides align to TRBD1. The CDR3 contains 17 residues. Germline lookup yields CDR1 MGHRA and CDR2 YSYEKL. J gave up 2 bases and V 3 bases, and 9 bases lay outside the gene matches. The CDR3 DNA follows: TGCGCCAGCAGCCATGAATCCGGGACAGGGGGGACCTACGAGCAGTACTTC. It is translated as CASSHESGTGGTYEQYF.

This clonotype was counted ten times or more. This chain connects TRBV19 to TRBJ1-5, with 7 bases aligning to TRBD1. This CDR3 has 13 amino acids. Germline assignment: CDR1 LNHDA and CDR2 SQIVND (reference sequence). After removal of 5 bases from V and 7 bases from J, the junction contained 5 bases not matched to a gene. The CDR3 region is CASSDRARQPQHF. The CDR3, as DNA: TGTGCCAGTAGTGACAGGGCCAGACAGCCCCAGCATTTT.

This clonotype was detected ten times or more. For the CDR3, the DNA is TGTGCCAGCAGTTTACTGCAGGTGAACACTGAAGCTTTCTTT. Translation: CASSLLQVNTEAFF. The rearrangement joins TRBV12-3 or TRBV12-4 to TRBJ1-1; D ambiguous. The CDR3 is 14 amino acids. The V end was cut by 2 bases, the J end by 0 bases, with 7 bases between.

V usage is TRBV5-6 and J usage is TRBJ1-1; the D gene is possibly TRBD1 (5 bases). The CDR3 totals 14 residues. V was cut by 0 bases and J by 8 bases, with 14 bases left in between. From germline, CDR1 is SGHDT and CDR2 YYEEEE. The CDR3 coding sequence is TGTGCCAGCAGCTTGGATACGGGGGTGGGGGAAGCTTTCTTT. It yields the protein CASSLDTGVGEAFF.

This clonotype was picked up many times. The chain carries TRBV24-1 and TRBJ2-5; 10 bases are a match to TRBD2. This CDR3 is built from 15 residues. After removal of 4 bases from V and 5 bases from J, the junction contained 6 bases not matched to a gene. Germline V gene lookup returns CDR1 KGHDR and CDR2 SFDVKD. CDR3 bases: TGTGCCACCAGTGAACTAGCGGGAATGACGGAGACCCAGTACTTC. Amino acids: CATSELAGMTETQYF.

The rearrangement uses TRBV3-1 and TRBJ2-5, with 13 nucleotides matching TRBD2. Unmatched junction bases numbered 7, after V lost 0 bases and J lost 3 bases. Looked up from germline, CDR1 is LGHDT and CDR2 is YNNKEL (reference sequence). CDR3 length: 18 residues. The CDR3 loop reads CASSQDLRTSGGKETQYF. CDR3 nucleotides: TGTGCCAGCAGCCAAGATTTGAGGACTAGCGGGGGAAAAGAGACCCAGTACTTC.

This clonotype was detected many times. The CDR3 nucleotides are TGCGCCAGCAGCCCGTACAGGGTTACGCCCGGGGAGCTGTTTTTT. It specifies CASSPYRVTPGELFF. The rearrangement links TRBV5-1 to TRBJ2-2; D possibly corresponds to TRBD1 (6 bases). The germline CDR1 and CDR2 sequences are SGHRS and YFSETQ. The CDR3 runs to 15 residues. The germline V and J ends were trimmed by 4 bases and 6 bases, with 16 bases remaining between them.

This clonotype was observed many times. V is TRBV12-3 or TRBV12-4 and J is TRBJ2-5, with 14 nucleotides matching TRBD2. The CDR3 length is 16 residues. V trimming: 3 bases; J trimming: 5 bases; junction bases outside the gene matches: 5. DNA for the CDR3: TGTGCCAGCAGTTTGGAGACTAGCGGGAGGGGGGAGACCCAGTACTTC. It yields the protein CASSLETSGRGETQYF.

This clonotype was seen a few times. In DNA form, the CDR3 reads TGTGCCAGCAGTGCCGGGACTAGCGGTTCCCAGTACTTC. Protein sequence: CASSAGTSGSQYF. The V call is TRBV28, the J call TRBJ2-5; 11 bases map to TRBD2. After removal of 5 bases from V and 9 bases from J, the junction contained 5 bases not matched to a gene. The CDR3 is made up of 13 amino acids. The germline CDR1 and CDR2 sequences are MDHEN and SYDVKM.

In this sample, this clonotype turned up many times. This chain links TRBV4-2 with TRBJ2-7; the D gene is possibly TRBD2 (5 bases). The CDR3 has 15 residues. CDR1 and CDR2 (germline): LGHNA, YNFKEQ. Trimming stripped 0 bases from V and 3 bases from J, with 12 bases between. CDR3 residues: CASSQETGIFYEQYF. The CDR3 DNA sequence: TGTGCCAGCAGCCAAGAGACCGGGATCTTCTACGAGCAGTACTTC.

The sample holds many counts of this clonotype. This chain uses TRBV11-3 with TRBJ1-1; no definite D call. Germline CDR1 reads SGHNT; CDR2 reads YENEEA. This CDR3 is built from 14 residues. V was cut by 1 base and J by 6 bases, with 12 bases left in between. The CDR3 DNA is TGTGCCAGCAGCTTAGGGCCGAATTCTGCTGAAGCTTTCTTT. Its protein product is CASSLGPNSAEAFF.